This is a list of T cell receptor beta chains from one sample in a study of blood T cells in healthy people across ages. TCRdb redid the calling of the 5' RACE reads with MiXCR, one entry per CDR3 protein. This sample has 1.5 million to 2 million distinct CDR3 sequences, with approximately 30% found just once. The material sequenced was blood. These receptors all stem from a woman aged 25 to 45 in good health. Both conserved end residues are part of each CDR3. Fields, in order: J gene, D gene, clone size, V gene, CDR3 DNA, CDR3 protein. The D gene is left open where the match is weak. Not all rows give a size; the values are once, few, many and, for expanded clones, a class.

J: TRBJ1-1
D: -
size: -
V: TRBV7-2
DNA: TGTGCCAGCAGCTCCCGACAGATCATGAACACTGAAGCTTTCTTT
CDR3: CASSSRQIMNTEAFF

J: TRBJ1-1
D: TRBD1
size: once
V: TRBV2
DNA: TGTGCCAGCAGTGGGGACAGGGGGTCCACTGAAGCTTTCTTT
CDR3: CASSGDRGSTEAFF

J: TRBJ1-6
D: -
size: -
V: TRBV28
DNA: TGTGCCAGCAGTTTAGGAGGCTTTGAAATATCCCTCCACTTT
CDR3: CASSLGGFEISLHF

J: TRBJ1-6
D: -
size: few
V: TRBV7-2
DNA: TGTGCCAGCAGCTTAGCGTTCACAGCCAATAATTCACCCCTCCACTTT
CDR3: CASSLAFTANNSPLHF

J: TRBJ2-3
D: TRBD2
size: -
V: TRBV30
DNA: TGTGCCTGGAGTGTACCTAGCGGGACCACAGATACGCAGTATTTT
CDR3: CAWSVPSGTTDTQYF

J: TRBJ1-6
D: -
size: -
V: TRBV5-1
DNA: TGCACCAGCAGCGCTCAGGGCCCATATAATTCACCCCTCCACTTT
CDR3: CTSSAQGPYNSPLHF

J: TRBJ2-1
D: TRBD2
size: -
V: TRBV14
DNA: TGTGCCAGCAGCCCACAAAGGTTCTCTAGCGGGAGCTATGAGCAGTTCTTC
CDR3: CASSPQRFSSGSYEQFF

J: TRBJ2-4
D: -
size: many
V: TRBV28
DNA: TGTGCCAGCAGAACGGGGGTGGTGAACATTCAGTACTTC
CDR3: CASRTGVVNIQYF

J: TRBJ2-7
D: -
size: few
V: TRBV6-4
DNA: TGTGCCAGCAGTGACTCGTTGGTTTCCTACGAGCAGTACTTC
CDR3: CASSDSLVSYEQYF

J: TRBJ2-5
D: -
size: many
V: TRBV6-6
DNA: TGTGCCAGCAGTTATACGCAGGAGACCCAGTACTTC
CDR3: CASSYTQETQYF

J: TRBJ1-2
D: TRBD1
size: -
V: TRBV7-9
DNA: TGTGCCAGCAGCCGAGGGACAGGGTGGTACTATGGCTACACCTTC
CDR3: CASSRGTGWYYGYTF

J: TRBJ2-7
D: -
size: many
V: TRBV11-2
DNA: TGTGCCAGCAGCTCCCGGTGGGCCTACGAGCAGTACTTC
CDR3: CASSSRWAYEQYF

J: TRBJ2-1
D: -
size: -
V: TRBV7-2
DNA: TGTGCCAGCAGCCCCCCGCCCGGGGGTAATGAGCAGTTCTTC
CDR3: CASSPPPGGNEQFF

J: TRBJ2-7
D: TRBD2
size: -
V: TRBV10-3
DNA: TGTGTCATCAGTGAAGGGCTAGCGGACCTGTCCTACGAGCAGTACTTC
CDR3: CVISEGLADLSYEQYF

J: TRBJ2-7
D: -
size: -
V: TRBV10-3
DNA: TGTGCCATCAGTGAGTCGAACAGCGACTACGAGCAGTACTTC
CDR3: CAISESNSDYEQYF

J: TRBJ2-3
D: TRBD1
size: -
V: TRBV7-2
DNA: TGTGCCAGCAGCCCCTTAGACAGGGGGCGTGGAGATACGCAGTATTTT
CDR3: CASSPLDRGRGDTQYF

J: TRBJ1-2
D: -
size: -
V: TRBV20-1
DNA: TGCAGTGCTAGAGCTATCCAGGGGCGGAACTATGGCTACACCTTC
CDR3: CSARAIQGRNYGYTF

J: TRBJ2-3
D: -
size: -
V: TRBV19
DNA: TGTGCCAGTAGTATAGTGTACACAGATACGCAGTATTTT
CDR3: CASSIVYTDTQYF

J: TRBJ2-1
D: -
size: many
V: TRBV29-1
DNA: TGCAGCGGGCGGGTGGAGTACAATGAGCAGTTCTTC
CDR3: CSGRVEYNEQFF

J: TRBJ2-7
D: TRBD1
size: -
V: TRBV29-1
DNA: TGCAGCGTTGCCCTCCGGGACAGGGGTCTCGAGCAGTACTTC
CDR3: CSVALRDRGLEQYF